What follows describes a single T cell receptor (beta chain). Its antigen remains unidentified. The sample is drawn from a study of CD8 T cells in ankylosing spondylitis. Library preparation for TCR beta used quantitative 5'-RACE with molecular barcodes. One entry per CDR3 protein results from TCRdb running MiXCR on the 5' RACE reads. The data show about 220,000 distinct CDR3 sequences, around 24% seen once. V dropped 6 bases and J dropped 3 bases, with 12 bases sitting between them. Germline V gives CDR1 MNHEY, CDR2 SMNVEV (reference sequence). This CDR3 is built from 13 residues. Study-wide points: Ankylosing spondylitis blood appeared to carry a characteristic TCR beta motif of 7 or 8 highly homologous variants. Clones tied to disease were said to be significantly enriched in matched ankylosing spondylitis synovial fluid.

The sequenced sample was blood, either unsorted or a sorted T cell fraction (not recorded which). The receptor was derived from a male donor with ankylosing spondylitis or in good health (not recorded which). V is TRBV27 and J is TRBJ2-7; D remains unclear. The CDR3, as DNA: TGTGCCAGCAGCCAAAAACCGCACTACGAGCAGTACTTC. Amino acids: CASSQKPHYEQYF.